This T cell receptor (beta chain) was recorded in a study of blood T cell repertoires in COVID-19. Only a few counts were recorded for this clone. Germline V gives CDR1 MDHEN, CDR2 SYDVKM. V trimming: 5 bases; J trimming: 5 bases; junction bases outside the gene matches: 7. The CDR3 is 15 residues long. Measured with immunoSEQ multiplex PCR; TCRdb has only the in-frame clones, and not every one. Among around 220,000 clones listed, approximately 90% were seen once. Sequencing input: PBMCs or T cells enriched from blood (not recorded which). V is TRBV28 and J is TRBJ2-3; 10 nucleotides line up with TRBD2. This sequence was found in a woman aged 18-35 years who had recovered from COVID-19. CDR3 amino acids: CASSPLAGAGDTQYF. CDR3 bases: TGTGCCAGCAGTCCCCTAGCGGGAGCTGGAGATACGCAGTATTTT.